What follows are 26 T cell receptor beta chains derived from one specimen sequenced in a study of CD8 T cells in ankylosing spondylitis. TCRdb re-called the 5' RACE reads through MiXCR, storing one row per CDR3 protein. This table holds 100,000 to 150,000 distinct CDR3 sequences, around 7% found once. The sample was blood, either unsorted or a sorted T cell fraction (not recorded which). The receptors stem from a male donor with ankylosing spondylitis or in good health (not recorded which).

This clonotype was recorded many times. The V and J genes are TRBV7-2 and TRBJ2-2; D uncertain. V dropped 6 bases and J dropped 2 bases, with 13 bases sitting between them. This CDR3 has 15 residues. CDR1 and CDR2 (germline): SGHTA, FQGNSA. CDR3 in DNA: TGTGCCAGCAGGTTGACCCCGACCAACACCGGGGAGCTGTTTTTT. Translation: CASRLTPTNTGELFF.

This clonotype was counted at least ten times. The chain employs TRBV5-1 and TRBJ2-2, with D maybe TRBD2 (6 bases). V was shortened by 3 bases and J by 0 bases, with 12 bases between the two germline ends. CDR3 size: 16 residues. From germline, CDR1 is SGHRS and CDR2 YFSETQ. The CDR3 DNA reads TGCGCCAGCAGCTCCGCCGGGACTTCGAACACCGGGGAGCTGTTTTTT. As protein: CASSSAGTSNTGELFF.

The sample holds a few counts of this clonotype. The chain recombines TRBV4-3 with TRBJ2-1; 9 nucleotides align to TRBD2. Trimming took 1 base from V and 11 from J; bases not matched to a gene: 9. This CDR3 contains 15 residues. Germline loops: CDR1 LGHNA, CDR2 YSLEER. DNA for the CDR3: TGCGCCAGCAGCCAAGTCCTGGCTAGCGGGACTAAGCAGTTCTTC. Translated, it gives CASSQVLASGTKQFF.

Many counts were recorded for this clonotype. The rearrangement links TRBV28 to TRBJ2-5; D is ambiguous. Germline V lookup: CDR1 MDHEN, CDR2 SYDVKM. CDR3 size: 14 residues. V dropped 3 bases and J dropped 5 bases, with 13 bases sitting between them. The chain's CDR3 is CASSFSASLETQYF. In DNA form, the CDR3 reads TGTGCCAGCAGTTTCTCAGCGTCCTTGGAGACCCAGTACTTC.

This clonotype was counted many times. The CDR3 DNA follows: TGCAGTGCCTCTGCCCTGAACACTGAAGCTTTCTTT. Its translation: CSASALNTEAFF. V gene TRBV20-1 combines with J gene TRBJ1-1; no reliable D call. This CDR3 is built from 12 residues. Germline-derived CDR1 and CDR2 are DFQATT and SNEGSKA (reference sequence). Trimming shortened V by 6 bases and J by 0 bases, and 8 bases separated the two germline ends.

The chain uses TRBV9 and TRBJ1-6, with D hard to call. CDR3 size: 15 residues. The germline CDR1 and CDR2 sequences are SGDLS and YYNGEE. V was clipped by 4 bases and J by 6 bases, with 14 bases between them. CDR3 DNA sequence: TGTGCCAGCAGCACCCAGGACGGCCTTAATTCACCCCTCCACTTT. This codes for CASSTQDGLNSPLHF.

This clonotype was recorded at least ten times. The chain combines TRBV20-1 with TRBJ2-3; D unresolved. With 3 bases removed from V and 6 bases from J, the gap between germline ends came to 13 bases. The length of the CDR3 is 13 residues. Germline V gene data show CDR1 as DFQATT and CDR2 as SNEGSKA (reference sequence). The CDR3 reads CSASHPMEDTQYF. CDR3 bases: TGCAGTGCTAGCCACCCGATGGAGGATACGCAGTATTTT.

At least ten counts were recorded for this clonotype. The rearrangement links TRBV18 to TRBJ2-4; possibly TRBD2 for D (6 bases). There are 14 residues in the CDR3. Germline V lookup: CDR1 KGHSH, CDR2 LQKENI. V lost 5 bases and J lost 6, with 14 bases in between. The CDR3 nucleotides read TGTGCCAGCTCATCTGGACTATGGGGAAACATTCAGTACTTC. Translated, it gives CASSSGLWGNIQYF. The whole variable domain, remainder taken from reference TRBV18 and TRBJ2-4, is NAGVMQNPRHLVRRRGQEARLRCSPMKGHSHVYWYRQLPEEGLKFMVYLQKENIIDESGMPKERFSAEFPKEGPSILRIQQVVRGDSAAYFCASSSGLWGNIQYFGAGTRLSVL.

This clonotype came up many times. The chain has TRBV10-3 and TRBJ2-7, with D possibly TRBD2 on 6 matching bases. This CDR3 is 14 amino acids long. Germline values: CDR1 ENHRY, CDR2 SYGVKD. Trimming cost V 2 bases and J 0 bases, with 8 bases left between them. In DNA, the CDR3 is TGTGCCATCAGTGAGCTGACTAGCTCCTACGAGCAGTACTTC. It yields the protein CAISELTSSYEQYF.

This clonotype was recorded at least ten times. This sequence joins TRBV20-1 and TRBJ1-2; 8 nucleotides align to TRBD1. Germline V lookup: CDR1 DFQATT, CDR2 SNEGSKA (reference sequence). CDR3 length: 14 amino acids. Trimming cost V 1 base and J 4 bases; bases outside gene matches: 5. In nucleotides, the CDR3 is TGCAGTGCTAGAGTCCGACAGGGGTTCTATGGCTACACCTTC. Amino acid sequence: CSARVRQGFYGYTF.

In this sample, this clonotype turned up many times. V is TRBV4-1 and J is TRBJ2-1, with 13 bases identical to TRBD2. CDR1 and CDR2 from the germline V gene are MGHRA and YSYEKL. V gave up 5 bases and J gave up 8 bases; unmatched junction bases: 9. The CDR3 contains 16 residues. The CDR3 is CASSETGTSGVYEQFF. The CDR3 DNA reads TGCGCCAGCAGCGAGACCGGGACTAGCGGGGTATATGAGCAGTTCTTC.

This chain joins TRBV5-5 and TRBJ2-7; TRBD1 matches 11 bases. Germline V lookup: CDR1 SGHKS, CDR2 YYEKEE (reference sequence). The V segment lost 4 bases and the J segment 3 bases; nucleotides outside the gene matches: 3. The CDR3 is 14 residues long. CDR3 DNA: TGTGCCAGCAGCGCCGGGACAGGGGGCTACGAGCAGTACTTC. Protein: CASSAGTGGYEQYF. The whole variable domain, filled in from reference TRBV5-5 and TRBJ2-7, reads DAGVTQSPTHLIKTRGQQVTLRCSPISGHKSVSWYQQVLGQGPQFIFQYYEKEERGRGNFPDRFSARQFPNYSSELNVNALLLGDSALYLCASSAGTGGYEQYFGPGTRLTVT.

This clonotype was found a few times. The chain combines TRBV20-1 with TRBJ2-3; 10 nucleotides line up with TRBD2. This CDR3 has 14 residues. V dropped 5 bases and J dropped 2; count of bases not matched to a gene: 4. CDR1 is DFQATT, CDR2 SNEGSKA, per germline (reference sequence). This chain's CDR3 is CSAEREGDTDTQYF. CDR3 nucleotide sequence: TGCAGTGCTGAGCGGGAGGGGGACACAGATACGCAGTATTTT.

In its sample, this clonotype was seen many times. The chain employs TRBV5-1 and TRBJ2-3; 15 nucleotides agree with TRBD2. Unmatched junction bases numbered 2, after V lost 3 bases and J lost 9 bases. Germline CDR1 reads SGHRS; CDR2 reads YFSETQ. The CDR3 has 14 amino acids. CDR3 region: CASSSGLAGGTQYF. The CDR3, as DNA: TGCGCCAGCAGCTCGGGACTAGCGGGGGGCACGCAGTATTTT. The full variable domain, its missing parts supplied by reference TRBV5-1 and TRBJ2-3, is KAGVTQTPRYLIKTRGQQVTLSCSPISGHRSVSWYQQTPGQGLQFLFEYFSETQRNKGNFPGRFSGRQFSNSRSEMNVSTLELGDSALYLCASSSGLAGGTQYFGPGTRLTVL.

The table lists this clonotype with a few counts. The genes are TRBV5-1 and TRBJ1-2; perhaps TRBD1 as D (6 bases). The germline V and J ends were trimmed by 3 bases and 6 bases, with 15 bases remaining between them. Per germline, CDR1 SGHRS and CDR2 YFSETQ. This CDR3 contains 14 residues. The CDR3 DNA reads as TGCGCCAGCAGCTCGTACAGGGCTGGGGATGGCTACACCTTC. Translated: CASSSYRAGDGYTF.

This clonotype has at least ten counts. This rearrangement joins TRBV7-6 to TRBJ1-3; D is undetermined. Trimming cost V 1 base and J 9 bases, with 16 bases left between them. CDR1 is SGHVS, CDR2 FNYEAQ, per germline. The CDR3 loop spans 15 amino acids. CDR3 nucleotide sequence: TGTGCCAGCAGCTTAGATCGAGCGGTCCAAAGCACCATATATTTT. Its protein product is CASSLDRAVQSTIYF.

The table lists this clonotype with many counts. V usage is TRBV6-2 or TRBV6-3 and J usage is TRBJ2-7, with 11 bases fitting TRBD2. The V gene's germline CDR1 is MNHEY and CDR2 SVGEGT. CDR3 length equals 15 residues. Trimming removed 3 bases from V and 3 bases from J; junction bases left unmatched: 4. The CDR3 sequence: CASSYLLAGGYEQYF. For the CDR3, the DNA is TGTGCCAGCAGTTATCTGCTAGCGGGAGGCTACGAGCAGTACTTC.

This clonotype was counted many times. The chain couples TRBV12-3 or TRBV12-4 to TRBJ2-7; D is uncertain. Trimming took off 8 bases at V and 1 base at J, with 6 bases between the two ends. This CDR3 is 11 amino acids long. The CDR3 DNA follows: TGTGCCAGCGGAGCTTCCTACGAGCAGTACTTC. It encodes CASGASYEQYF.

The DNA for the CDR3 is TGTGCCATCAGTGTTCAGGGGGGACAGCCCCAGCATTTT. Translation: CAISVQGGQPQHF. V gene TRBV10-3 combines with J gene TRBJ1-5; 7 bases match TRBD1. V was clipped by 4 bases and J by 7 bases; unmatched bases: 4. This CDR3 is 13 amino acids long. Germline V lookup: CDR1 ENHRY, CDR2 SYGVKD.

This clonotype was seen at least ten times. The chain recombines TRBV20-1 with TRBJ2-7; maybe TRBD1 (6 bases). This CDR3 spans 12 amino acids. V lost 7 bases and J lost 0, with 10 bases in between. Germline assignment: CDR1 DFQATT and CDR2 SNEGSKA (reference sequence). In DNA, the CDR3 is TGCAGTGTGGGGGACAACTCCTACGAGCAGTACTTC. Residues: CSVGDNSYEQYF.

The table lists this clonotype with many counts. The chain has TRBV5-1 and TRBJ2-1, with TRBD2 matching over 13 bases. The CDR3 length is 14 residues. The germline V gene has CDR1 SGHRS and CDR2 YFSETQ. With 5 bases clipped from V and 8 bases from J, the junction kept 4 bases outside the gene matches. Written as DNA, the CDR3 is TGCGCCAGCAGACTAGCGGGGGGGAATCATGAGCAGTTCTTC. Its protein product is CASRLAGGNHEQFF.

This clonotype has ten or more counts. For the CDR3, the DNA is TGCGCCAGCAGCTTCCGGGACACCTACTACGAGCAGTACTTC. Translated: CASSFRDTYYEQYF. V and J are TRBV5-1 and TRBJ2-7; D is perhaps TRBD1 (6 bases). Germline CDR1 and CDR2: SGHRS and YFSETQ. CDR3 length: 14 residues. V was shortened by 2 bases and J by 3 bases, with 12 bases between the two germline ends.

There are many counts of this clonotype. The genes are TRBV27 and TRBJ1-6; TRBD1 is a possible D gene (5 bases). The CDR3 is made up of 16 amino acids. V lost 3 bases, J lost 5 bases, and 14 bases lay in between. The germline V gene encodes CDR1 MNHEY and CDR2 SMNVEV (reference sequence). Here the CDR3 reads CASSFGDLLNNSPLHF. The CDR3 nucleotides are TGTGCCAGCAGTTTCGGGGACCTACTCAATAATTCACCCCTCCACTTT.

In its sample, this clonotype was seen many times. The gene calls are TRBV29-1 and TRBJ2-7, with TRBD1 matching over 7 bases. The germline CDR1 and CDR2 sequences are SQVTM and ANQGSEA. This CDR3 spans 14 amino acids. V dropped 7 bases and J dropped 2; count of bases not matched to a gene: 11. The chain's CDR3 is CSAGTDYYTYEQYF. CDR3 sequence (DNA): TGCAGCGCGGGGACAGACTACTACACCTACGAGCAGTACTTC.

This clonotype was detected ten times or more. The chain couples TRBV10-3 to TRBJ2-7; 7 bases agree with TRBD2. The CDR3 contains 16 residues. Germline CDR1 ENHRY, CDR2 SYGVKD. With 0 bases clipped from V and 0 bases from J, the junction kept 5 bases outside the gene matches. CDR3: CAISESGRASSYEQYF. Here the CDR3 DNA reads TGTGCCATCAGTGAGTCAGGGAGGGCCAGCTCCTACGAGCAGTACTTC.

This clonotype occurred many times. This chain connects TRBV5-1 to TRBJ1-4, with D possibly TRBD1 on 5 matching bases. In germline, CDR1 is SGHRS, CDR2 YFSETQ. The CDR3 extends over 13 amino acids. With 5 bases removed from V and 6 bases from J, the gap between germline ends came to 11 bases. The CDR3 is CASRQTGDEKLFF. CDR3 nucleotide sequence: TGCGCCAGCAGACAAACAGGAGATGAAAAACTGTTTTTT.